A single sample gave rise to the 29 T cell receptor beta chains below, sequenced in a study of quantifying T cell responses using KT2 cells. The wider study: RNA was reverse transcribed with TCR alpha and beta constant-region primers.

The cDNA 3' end received a ligated oligonucleotide with a UMI. An equimolar mix of RC1.1 and RC1.2 primed the beta chain across TRBC1 and TRBC2. TCRdb redid the calling of the UMI-ligation and nested PCR reads with MiXCR, one entry per CDR3 protein. Seen here are roughly 38,000 distinct CDR3 sequences, over 15% observed once, and the top ten hold around two fifths. Sequencing was done on a sample of PBMCs spiked with cells of the T cell clone KT2. The receptor set was obtained from a human donor.

This clonotype occurred a few times. The V gene is TRBV20-1, the J gene TRBJ2-3; 11 bases agree with TRBD1. Germline assignment: CDR1 DFQATT and CDR2 SNEGSKA (reference sequence). Losses at the gene ends were 4 bases for V and 6 bases for J; bases not matched to a gene: 6. This CDR3 region has 14 residues. The CDR3 DNA sequence: TGCAGTGCTATTCAGGACAGGGGGCACGATACGCAGTATTTT. This sequence encodes CSAIQDRGHDTQYF.

This clonotype occurred a few times. The V call is TRBV20-1, the J call TRBJ1-1; 9 bases are a match to TRBD1. CDR1 and CDR2 (germline): DFQATT, SNEGSKA (reference sequence). The CDR3 runs 17 residues. V lost 0 bases to trimming and J lost 4 bases; unmatched junction nucleotides: 12. CDR3 nucleotide sequence: TGCAGTGCTAGAGATTTGGGACAGGGAGGATTGAGCACTGAAGCTTTCTTT. This gives the protein CSARDLGQGGLSTEAFF.

The chain carries TRBV12-3 or TRBV12-4 and TRBJ2-7; tentative D call: TRBD2 (6 bases). V was trimmed by 4 bases and J by 7 bases, leaving 14 bases between them. CDR3 length: 13 amino acids. The CDR3 region is CASSSLGGSEQYF. In nucleotides, the CDR3 is TGTGCCAGCAGTTCCCTCGGGGGTAGTGAGCAGTACTTC.

This clonotype was observed many times. The chain links TRBV6-4 to TRBJ2-1; no reliable D call. Germline V gene sequence: CDR1 MRHNA, CDR2 SNTAGT. The CDR3 extends over 19 amino acids. V was cut by 6 bases and J by 0 bases, with 24 bases left in between. In nucleotides, the CDR3 is TGTGCCAGCAGCCGATACTCCGGGTTACGCCCTCACTCCTACAATGAGCAGTTCTTC. As protein: CASSRYSGLRPHSYNEQFF.

This clonotype has a handful of counts. This chain uses TRBV14 with TRBJ2-1; 7 positions agree with TRBD1. The length of the CDR3 is 21 residues. Germline V CDR1 and CDR2: SGHDN, FVKESK. Trimming cost V 4 bases and J 2 bases; bases outside gene matches: 23. CDR3 nucleotides: TGTGCCAGCAGCCCATTCTACAGGGGCGGCTCCGCGGGTTCCCCCTACAATGAGCAGTTCTTC. It specifies CASSPFYRGGSAGSPYNEQFF.

This clonotype was counted between two and nine times. This sequence joins TRBV29-1 and TRBJ2-1; possible D gene TRBD2, 6 bases. The CDR3 sequence is 13 residues long. Germline assignment: CDR1 SQVTM and CDR2 ANQGSEA. V lost 7 bases and J lost 7, with 17 bases in between. This CDR3 reads CSAAGPEVNEQFF. CDR3 coding DNA: TGCAGCGCCGCGGGACCGGAGGTGAATGAGCAGTTCTTC.

In its sample, this clonotype was seen a few times. The rearrangement joins TRBV10-3 to TRBJ2-7; TRBD2 matches 14 bases. In germline, CDR1 is ENHRY, CDR2 SYGVKD. The trim removed 4 bases at V and 1 base at J, leaving 6 bases unmatched. CDR3 size: 17 residues. The CDR3 DNA is TGTGCCATCAGTGGGGGACTAGCGGGAGCAACATCCTACGAGCAGTACTTC. Translating gives CAISGGLAGATSYEQYF.

The V gene is TRBV29-1, the J gene TRBJ2-5; TRBD2 might be the D (6 bases). This CDR3 comprises 14 residues. Trimming took 6 bases from V and 2 from J, leaving 16 bases between them. The germline gives CDR1 SQVTM, CDR2 ANQGSEA. The CDR3 sequence: CSVAIGGQQETQYF. Written as DNA, the CDR3 is TGCAGCGTGGCCATAGGAGGGCAGCAAGAGACCCAGTACTTC.

This clonotype was counted a few times. This chain connects TRBV4-2 to TRBJ2-3; 11 bases match TRBD2. The CDR3 is 18 amino acids. CDR1 is LGHNA and CDR2 is YNFKEQ in the germline V gene. V lost 2 bases and J lost 0; bases outside the gene matches: 7. The CDR3 nucleotides read TGTGCCAGCAGCCAATTCTCCCGGACTAGCGGGAGCACAGATACGCAGTATTTT. This codes for CASSQFSRTSGSTDTQYF.

The gene calls are TRBV12-3 or TRBV12-4 and TRBJ1-2; D uncertain. The germline V and J ends were trimmed by 3 bases and 2 bases, with 22 bases remaining between them. There are 18 residues in the CDR3. The DNA of the CDR3 is TGTGCCAGCAGTTTCGGCCGACGTCCCCTTCAGAGGAACTATGGCTACACCTTC. It codes for CASSFGRRPLQRNYGYTF.

V gene TRBV28 combines with J gene TRBJ2-1, with 8 positions matching TRBD2. Germline lookup yields CDR1 MDHEN and CDR2 SYDVKM. Losses at the gene ends were 3 bases for V and 8 bases for J; bases not matched to a gene: 6. The CDR3 sequence is 14 residues long. CDR3 sequence (DNA): TGTGCCAGCAGTTTGCGGGGGGACGGGTATGAGCAGTTCTTC. It encodes CASSLRGDGYEQFF. Full variable domain (rest looked up from reference TRBV28 and TRBJ2-1): DVKVTQSSRYLVKRTGEKVFLECVQDMDHENMFWYRQDPGLGLRLIYFSYDVKMKEKGDIPEGYSVSREKKERFSLILESASTNQTSMYLCASSLRGDGYEQFFGPGTRLTVL.

The chain combines TRBV2 with TRBJ2-6; no clear D gene. This CDR3 has 17 amino acids. Trimming removed 9 bases at V and 1 base at J, with 19 bases between. The germline V gene has CDR1 SNHLY and CDR2 FYNNEI. Here the CDR3 DNA reads TGTGCCAGTCCGAGGAACATGGAATTATCTGGGGCCAACGTCCTGACTTTC. It is translated as CASPRNMELSGANVLTF. Filled out from reference TRBV2 and TRBJ2-6, the complete variable domain reads EPEVTQTPSHQVTQMGQEVILRCVPISNHLYFYWYRQILGQKVEFLVSFYNNEISEKSEIFDDQFSVERPDGSNFTLKIRSTKLEDSAMYFCASPRNMELSGANVLTFGAGSRLTVL.

The chain links TRBV6-1 to TRBJ1-1; D possibly corresponds to TRBD1 (6 bases). The germline V gene has CDR1 MNHNS and CDR2 SASEGT. This CDR3 contains 13 residues. Trimming took 4 bases from V and 3 from J, leaving 9 bases between them. The CDR3: CASSVRGDTEAFF. CDR3 nucleotides: TGTGCCAGCAGTGTAAGGGGGGACACTGAAGCTTTCTTT.

The chain couples TRBV20-1 to TRBJ2-1, with 9 bases identical to TRBD2. There are 17 residues in the CDR3. The V gene's germline CDR1 is DFQATT and CDR2 SNEGSKA (reference sequence). V lost 4 bases and J lost 0; bases outside the gene matches: 10. The CDR3 loop is CSAKKASGKSSYNEQFF. The CDR3 region has the DNA TGCAGTGCTAAGAAAGCTAGCGGGAAGAGCTCCTACAATGAGCAGTTCTTC.

V and J are TRBV15 and TRBJ2-7, with a weak D call TRBD2 (5 bases). Per the germline V gene, CDR1 is LNHNV and CDR2 is YYDKDF (reference sequence). The CDR3 extends over 15 amino acids. V shed 0 bases and J shed 4 bases, with 13 bases lying between them. This CDR3 is CATSREEGGYYEQYF. CDR3 sequence (DNA): TGTGCCACCAGCAGAGAAGAAGGAGGATATTACGAGCAGTACTTC.

The genes are TRBV7-7 and TRBJ2-2; 15 bases align to TRBD2. The CDR3 totals 18 residues. The V gene's germline CDR1 is SSHAT and CDR2 FNYEAQ (reference sequence). V lost 4 bases to trimming and J lost 2 bases; unmatched junction nucleotides: 5. The CDR3 bases are TGTGCCAGCAGCTCGGGACTAGCGGGGGGCAAAAACACCGGGGAGCTGTTTTTT. Translated, it gives CASSSGLAGGKNTGELFF.

This clonotype showed up many times. The gene calls are TRBV20-1 and TRBJ2-3; D gene uncertain. Germline V gives CDR1 DFQATT, CDR2 SNEGSKA (reference sequence). Trimming pared 7 bases from V and 2 bases from J, leaving 10 bases between. This CDR3 spans 12 amino acids. CDR3 region: CSVGGITDTQYF. The CDR3 nucleotides read TGCAGTGTGGGCGGAATCACAGATACGCAGTATTTT.

This clonotype was seen only a few times. The gene calls are TRBV10-3 and TRBJ2-3; 12 positions match TRBD2. The CDR3 extends over 14 amino acids. With V trimmed by 5 bases and J by 6 bases, 3 bases remained unmatched. Germline V gene sequence: CDR1 ENHRY, CDR2 SYGVKD. Written as DNA, the CDR3 is TGTGCCATCAGTCGACTAGCGGGGGTGGATACGCAGTATTTT. Residues: CAISRLAGVDTQYF.

This clonotype was counted only a few times. V and J are TRBV29-1 and TRBJ2-7; perhaps TRBD1 as D (6 bases). V was pared by 3 bases and J by 6 bases, with 12 bases between. Germline values: CDR1 SQVTM, CDR2 ANQGSEA. The CDR3 contains 12 residues. The CDR3 region has the DNA TGCAGCGTTGATTCAGGCAGGGGCGAGCAGTACTTC. Protein sequence: CSVDSGRGEQYF.

This clonotype was observed many times. V and J are TRBV28 and TRBJ1-1, with D possibly TRBD1 on 6 matching bases. V was shortened by 1 base and J by 0 bases, with 9 bases between the two germline ends. Per the germline V gene, CDR1 is MDHEN and CDR2 is SYDVKM. The CDR3 length is 15 residues. The CDR3 spells CASSLLGALNTEAFF. In DNA, the CDR3 is TGTGCCAGCAGTTTATTGGGGGCCCTGAACACTGAAGCTTTCTTT.

This clonotype was seen a few times. This chain joins TRBV7-9 and TRBJ1-1, with a possible D match to TRBD1 (5 bases). The CDR3 totals 15 residues. V was clipped by 4 bases and J by 3 bases, with 15 bases between them. Germline V gene data show CDR1 as SEHNR and CDR2 as FQNEAQ (reference sequence). CDR3 nucleotides: TGTGCCAGCAGCTCGGGACCCCTATCTGACACTGAAGCTTTCTTT. As protein: CASSSGPLSDTEAFF.

This clonotype came up many times. This rearrangement joins TRBV20-1 to TRBJ2-7; 9 bases agree with TRBD2. From germline, CDR1 is DFQATT and CDR2 SNEGSKA (reference sequence). This CDR3 region has 16 residues. Germline trimming cut 4 bases from V and 0 bases from J; bases unmatched to any gene: 10. The CDR3 here is CSATASGKFGSYEQYF. The CDR3 DNA is TGCAGTGCTACGGCTAGCGGGAAGTTCGGCTCCTACGAGCAGTACTTC.

The V and J genes are TRBV29-1 and TRBJ2-1; 7 bases are a match to TRBD1. Germline CDR1 reads SQVTM; CDR2 reads ANQGSEA. The CDR3 spans 13 residues. J was trimmed by 6 bases and V by 3 bases; bases with no gene match: 5. CDR3 region: CSVDGTGVNEQFF. The CDR3 DNA reads TGCAGCGTTGATGGCACAGGGGTCAATGAGCAGTTCTTC.

This clonotype was seen a handful of times. The rearrangement joins TRBV2 to TRBJ2-3; D not resolved. The germline V gene has CDR1 SNHLY and CDR2 FYNNEI. Trimming took off 8 bases at V and 2 bases at J, with 14 bases between the two ends. The CDR3 contains 14 residues. CDR3 protein: CASGKEASTDTQYF. The CDR3 DNA sequence: TGTGCCAGCGGAAAGGAAGCCTCCACAGATACGCAGTATTTT.

This clonotype was seen a handful of times. The chain couples TRBV3-1 to TRBJ1-5; D call uncertain. There are 14 residues in the CDR3. From germline, CDR1 is LGHDT and CDR2 YNNKEL (reference sequence). V shed 4 bases and J shed 9 bases, with 16 bases lying between them. The CDR3 nucleotides are TGTGCCAGCAGCCTGGCGGACCGCCAAGGGCCCCAGCATTTT. Encoded protein: CASSLADRQGPQHF.

This clonotype was found a few times. The chain links TRBV5-1 to TRBJ2-3; D unclear. The germline V gene has CDR1 SGHRS and CDR2 YFSETQ. V was pared by 4 bases and J by 2 bases, with 8 bases between. This CDR3 spans 13 amino acids. CDR3 region: CASSGTITDTQYF. The DNA for the CDR3 is TGCGCCAGCAGCGGAACTATCACAGATACGCAGTATTTT.

The J gene is TRBJ2-5, the V gene TRBV24-1; TRBD1 matches at 7 bases. The germline CDR1 and CDR2 sequences are KGHDR and SFDVKD. Trimming cost V 4 bases and J 5 bases; bases outside gene matches: 18. This CDR3 is 18 amino acids long. The CDR3 here is CATSELPRTGNQRETQYF. As DNA, the CDR3 is TGTGCCACCAGTGAGCTGCCCAGGACAGGAAACCAGAGGGAGACCCAGTACTTC.

The rearrangement links TRBV6-5 to TRBJ2-7; D ambiguous. The V end was cut by 1 base, the J end by 5 bases, with 3 bases between. In germline, CDR1 is MNHEY, CDR2 SVGAGI. The CDR3 contains 11 residues. The DNA for the CDR3 is TGTGCCAGCAGTTACTTGGACGAGCAGTACTTC. It encodes CASSYLDEQYF.

This clonotype showed up many times. The rearrangement uses TRBV29-1 and TRBJ2-1, with D perhaps matching TRBD2 (5 bases). This CDR3 spans 15 amino acids. The germline V gene has CDR1 SQVTM and CDR2 ANQGSEA. V was pared by 2 bases and J by 4 bases, with 15 bases between. CDR3 nucleotides: TGCAGCGTTGAAATTCGGACTTCCGTTTACAATGAGCAGTTCTTC. This gives the protein CSVEIRTSVYNEQFF.